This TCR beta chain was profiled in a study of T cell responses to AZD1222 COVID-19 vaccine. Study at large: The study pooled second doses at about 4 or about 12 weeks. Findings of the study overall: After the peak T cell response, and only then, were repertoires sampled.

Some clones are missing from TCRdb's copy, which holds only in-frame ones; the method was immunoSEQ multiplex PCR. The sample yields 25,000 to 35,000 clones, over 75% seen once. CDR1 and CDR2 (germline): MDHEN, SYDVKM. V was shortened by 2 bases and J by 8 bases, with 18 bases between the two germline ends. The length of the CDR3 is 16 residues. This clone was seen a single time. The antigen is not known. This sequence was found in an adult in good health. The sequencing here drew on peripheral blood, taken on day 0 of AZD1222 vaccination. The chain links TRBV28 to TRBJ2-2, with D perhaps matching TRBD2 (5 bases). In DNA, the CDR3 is TGTGCCAGCAGTTTAGCGTCTAGCCGGGCCTCGGGGGAGCTGTTTTTT. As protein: CASSLASSRASGELFF.